This T cell receptor beta chain was retrieved from a study of Graves' ophthalmopathy and Graves' hyperthyroidism. This clonotype was counted only a few times. Its antigen remains unidentified. Exclusion covered patients with other autoimmune diseases or uncontrolled infections (as well as pregnancy or lactation). Amplification of TCR beta CDR3 regions used RNA transcripts. The first round was an RT-PCR with HTBI primers, and the second round was a multiplex PCR. TCRdb analysed the multiplex PCR reads with MiXCR anew, one entry per CDR3 protein. The sample has around 1.1 million distinct CDR3 sequences; 35% to 45% are singletons. Overall study findings and caveats: Its predictions of ophthalmopathy progression gave the model over 65% sensitivity and 72% to 85% specificity.

Specimen: peripheral blood or thyroid tissue (not recorded which). The TCR was taken from an adult man with Graves' hyperthyroidism.

The CDR3 coding sequence is TGTGCCAGCAGTCCCGGACAGGGAATCTATGGCTACACCTTC. Its translation is CASSPGQGIYGYTF. This chain uses TRBV2 with TRBJ1-2; 8 positions match TRBD1. The ends lost 5 bases at V and 4 bases at J; junction bases unmatched: 6. Germline V CDR1 and CDR2: SNHLY, FYNNEI. The CDR3 runs 14 residues.